This section outlines one T cell receptor beta chain sequence together with its context. The CDR3 totals 18 residues. This sample was taken from a study of blood T cell repertoires in COVID-19. Whole-study context: Samples of COVID-19 (acute and convalescent) were obtained from the United States, Italy and Spain.

Participants spanned ages about 18 to 95 years and resided in about 25 US areas. Symptom resolution, clearance, or two negative PCRs marked donors in Cohort 3 as recovered. Assay used: immunoSEQ multiplex PCR; TCRdb lists only in-frame clones, some missing. The repertoire holds 350,000 to 400,000 clones, with roughly nine tenths as singletons. Material for sequencing was PBMCs or T cells enriched from blood (not recorded which). The gene calls are TRBV21-1 and TRBJ2-1; the D call of TRBD1 is as the table states it, not checked on the DNA. TRBV21-1 is designated a pseudogene. This receptor was taken from a man aged 18 to 30 who had recovered from COVID-19. CDR3 region: CASSKGVHREICRNEQFF. As DNA, the CDR3 is TGTGCCAGCAGCAAAGGGGTCCACAGGGAAATCTGTCGGAATGAGCAGTTCTTC.